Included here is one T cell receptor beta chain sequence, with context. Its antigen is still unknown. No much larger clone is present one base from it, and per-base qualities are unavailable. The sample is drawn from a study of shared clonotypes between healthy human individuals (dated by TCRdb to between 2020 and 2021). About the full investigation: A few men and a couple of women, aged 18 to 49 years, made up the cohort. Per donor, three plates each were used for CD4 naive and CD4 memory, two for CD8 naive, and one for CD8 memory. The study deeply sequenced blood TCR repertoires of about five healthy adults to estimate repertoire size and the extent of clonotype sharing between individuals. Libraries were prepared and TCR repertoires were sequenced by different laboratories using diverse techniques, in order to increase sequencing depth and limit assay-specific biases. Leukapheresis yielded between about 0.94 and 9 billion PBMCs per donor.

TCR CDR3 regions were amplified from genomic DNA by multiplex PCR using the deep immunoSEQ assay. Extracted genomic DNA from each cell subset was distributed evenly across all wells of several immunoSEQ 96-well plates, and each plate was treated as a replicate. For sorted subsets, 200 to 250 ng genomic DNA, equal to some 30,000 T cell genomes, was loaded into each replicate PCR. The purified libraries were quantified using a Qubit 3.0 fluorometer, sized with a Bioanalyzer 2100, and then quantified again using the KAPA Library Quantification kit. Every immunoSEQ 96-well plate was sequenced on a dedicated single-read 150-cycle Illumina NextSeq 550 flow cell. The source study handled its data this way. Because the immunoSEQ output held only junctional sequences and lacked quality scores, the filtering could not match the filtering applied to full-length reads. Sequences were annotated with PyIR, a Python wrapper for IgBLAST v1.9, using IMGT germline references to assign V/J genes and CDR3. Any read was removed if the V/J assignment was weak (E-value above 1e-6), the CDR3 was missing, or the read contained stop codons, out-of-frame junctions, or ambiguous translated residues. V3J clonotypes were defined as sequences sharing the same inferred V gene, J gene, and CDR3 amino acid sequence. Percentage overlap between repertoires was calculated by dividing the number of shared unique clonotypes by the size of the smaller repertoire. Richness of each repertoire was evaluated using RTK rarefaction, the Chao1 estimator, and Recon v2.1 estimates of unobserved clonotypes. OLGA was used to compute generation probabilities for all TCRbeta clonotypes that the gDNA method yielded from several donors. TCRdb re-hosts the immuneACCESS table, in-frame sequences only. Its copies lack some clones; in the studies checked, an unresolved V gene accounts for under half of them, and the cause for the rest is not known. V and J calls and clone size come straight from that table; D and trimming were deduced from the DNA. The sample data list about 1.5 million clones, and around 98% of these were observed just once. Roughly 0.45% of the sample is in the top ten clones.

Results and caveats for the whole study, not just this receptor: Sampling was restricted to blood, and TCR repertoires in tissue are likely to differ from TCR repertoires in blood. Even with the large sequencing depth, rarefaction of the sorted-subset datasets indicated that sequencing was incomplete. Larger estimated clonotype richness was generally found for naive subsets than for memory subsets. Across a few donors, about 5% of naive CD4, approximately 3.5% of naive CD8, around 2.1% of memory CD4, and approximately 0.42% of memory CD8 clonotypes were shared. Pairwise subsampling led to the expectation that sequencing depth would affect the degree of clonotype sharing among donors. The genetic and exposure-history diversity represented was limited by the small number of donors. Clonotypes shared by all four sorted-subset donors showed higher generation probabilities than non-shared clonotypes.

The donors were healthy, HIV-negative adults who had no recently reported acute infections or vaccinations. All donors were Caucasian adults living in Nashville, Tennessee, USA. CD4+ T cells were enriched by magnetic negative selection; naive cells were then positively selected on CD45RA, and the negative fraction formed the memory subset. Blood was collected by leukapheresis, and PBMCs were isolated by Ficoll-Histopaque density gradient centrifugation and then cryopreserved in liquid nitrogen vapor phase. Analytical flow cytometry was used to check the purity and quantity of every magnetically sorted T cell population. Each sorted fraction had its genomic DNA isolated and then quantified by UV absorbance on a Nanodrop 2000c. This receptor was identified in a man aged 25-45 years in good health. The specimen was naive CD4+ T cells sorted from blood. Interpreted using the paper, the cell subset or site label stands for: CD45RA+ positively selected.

The nucleotide sequence reads TGTGCCAGCAGTTTTTGGGGGACAGACTTTCAGCCCCAGCATTTT. This encodes CASSFWGTDFQPQHF. The sequence links TRBV28 to TRBJ1-5; 7 bases in the middle match TRBD1. CDR1 and CDR2 were assigned from the germline V gene as MDHEN and SYDVKM. The CDR3 numbers 15 residues from cysteine through phenylalanine. CDR3 DNA only is kept here, 45 bases in frame from base 1. Trimming removed 3 bases from V and 6 bases from J; the gene matches leave 8 bases unexplained.